Listed below are T cell receptor beta chains from one sample, sequenced in a study of OX40 agonist ivuxolimab in advanced cancers. Method: immunoSEQ multiplex PCR; TCRdb's copy keeps in-frame clones and lacks some. In the table there are around 15,000 clones, about 80% of which are singletons. Sample: CD4+ or CD8+ T cells sorted from blood, taken in a trial of the OX40 agonist ivuxolimab. The receptors shown here come from an adult with an advanced solid tumor such as melanoma, head and neck, liver or kidney cancer. CDR3s include the opening cysteine and the closing phenylalanine or tryptophan. The D gene is left open where the match is weak. The size field is filled for only some rows; it gives once, few, many or a size class.

J,V,D,size,CDR3,DNA
TRBJ2-7,TRBV5-1,TRBD1,-,CASSWDRSYEQYF,TGCGCCAGCTCCTGGGACAGGTCCTACGAGCAGTACTTC
TRBJ1-4,TRBV5-1,-,large,CASSLGRDGVNEKLFF,TGCGCCAGCAGCTTGGGGAGGGACGGCGTCAATGAAAAACTGTTTTTT
TRBJ2-1,TRBV5-8,-,-,CASSLTPEQFF,TGTGCCAGCAGCTTGACCCCGGAGCAGTTCTTC
TRBJ1-4,TRBV6-1,-,once,CASSKGSSTNEKLFF,TGTGCCAGCAGTAAGGGATCCTCAACTAATGAAAAACTGTTTTTT
TRBJ2-3,TRBV9,TRBD2,-,CASSGSGGAGDTQYF,TGTGCCAGCAGCGGTAGCGGGGGGGCCGGGGATACGCAGTATTTT
TRBJ2-7,TRBV6-1,-,-,CASSELSRSSEQYF,TGTGCCAGCAGTGAATTGTCCAGGAGCAGCGAGCAGTACTTC
TRBJ1-5,TRBV27,-,-,CASRRGGGEQPQHF,TGTGCCAGCAGGCGGGGCGGGGGAGAACAGCCCCAGCATTTT
TRBJ2-7,TRBV5-6,-,many,CASSFSVEQYF,TGTGCCAGCAGCTTCAGTGTCGAGCAGTACTTC
TRBJ2-7,TRBV11-2,TRBD2,-,CASSPGGIAGIHEQYF,TGTGCCAGCAGCCCTGGGGGAATAGCGGGAATCCACGAGCAGTACTTC
TRBJ2-1,TRBV6-6,-,once,CASNPILYNEQFF,TGTGCCAGCAACCCCATCCTGTACAATGAGCAGTTCTTC
TRBJ2-1,TRBV7-9,TRBD1,-,CASSLEEGGSRQFF,TGTGCCAGCAGCTTAGAAGAAGGGGGCTCCCGGCAGTTCTTC
TRBJ1-1,TRBV11-2,-,-,CASSRPQGEAFF,TGTGCCAGCAGCCGACCCCAGGGAGAAGCTTTCTTT
TRBJ2-3,TRBV27,-,-,CASRDTDTQYF,TGTGCCAGCAGGGACACAGATACGCAGTATTTT
TRBJ2-1,TRBV5-1,-,-,CASSLEARAPHEQFF,TGCGCCAGCAGCTTGGAGGCCAGGGCGCCCCATGAGCAGTTCTTC
TRBJ2-5,TRBV7-3,-,-,CASSLMGTQETQYF,TGTGCCAGCAGCTTAATGGGCACCCAAGAGACCCAGTACTTC
TRBJ1-2,TRBV5-4,-,-,CASSLTGGGYTF,TGTGCCAGCAGCTTGACAGGAGGTGGCTACACCTTC
TRBJ2-7,TRBV10-3,TRBD1,-,CAIRTGGEYLSYEQYF,TGTGCCATCAGGACAGGGGGCGAATACCTCTCCTACGAGCAGTACTTC
TRBJ2-6,TRBV5-4,-,-,CASSWRAPGANVLTF,TGTGCCAGCAGCTGGAGGGCCCCTGGGGCCAACGTCCTGACTTTC
TRBJ2-1,TRBV5-1,TRBD2,-,CASSFSGAYNEQFF,TGCGCCAGCAGCTTTAGCGGGGCCTACAATGAGCAGTTCTTC
TRBJ1-5,TRBV13,TRBD1,-,CASSLTGGLSNQPQHF,TGTGCCAGCAGCTTAACAGGGGGCTTGAGCAATCAGCCCCAGCATTTT
TRBJ1-6,TRBV5-1,-,-,CASSGGPAVGGNSPLHF,TGCGCCAGCAGCGGCGGGCCCGCGGTTGGGGGTAATTCACCCCTCCACTTT
TRBJ1-1,TRBV5-5,-,-,CASSLGPITEAFF,TGTGCCAGCAGCTTGGGACCCATCACTGAAGCTTTCTTT
TRBJ1-1,TRBV7-9,-,few,CASSEGPTEAFF,TGTGCCAGCAGCGAAGGACCGACTGAAGCTTTCTTT
TRBJ2-7,TRBV27,-,-,CASSSLGGRRYEQYF,TGTGCCAGCAGTTCCCTTGGGGGGAGGCGATACGAGCAGTACTTC
TRBJ2-7,TRBV28,TRBD2,-,CASSSLAGGDEQYF,TGTGCCAGCAGTTCGCTAGCGGGAGGGGACGAGCAGTACTTC
TRBJ2-7,TRBV5-5,-,medium-sized,CASSLDLYEQYF,TGTGCCAGCAGCCTGGACCTATACGAGCAGTACTTC
TRBJ2-7,TRBV5-3,-,few,CASSLLAGYEQYF,TGTGCCAGCAGCTTGTTGGCAGGGTACGAGCAGTACTTC
TRBJ2-1,TRBV7-6,-,large,CASSLAANEQFF,TGTGCCAGCAGCTTAGCTGCAAATGAGCAGTTCTTC
TRBJ1-3,TRBV30,-,-,CAWSAWTVSGNTIYF,TGTGCCTGGAGTGCATGGACGGTCTCTGGAAACACCATATATTTT
TRBJ2-2,TRBV7-2,-,once,CASSLNRGELFF,TGTGCCAGCAGCTTAAACAGGGGGGAGCTGTTTTTT
TRBJ2-7,TRBV6-5,-,-,CASSYSWRYEQYF,TGTGCCAGCAGTTACTCCTGGAGATACGAGCAGTACTTC
TRBJ2-7,TRBV5-1,-,-,CASSLGGYEQYF,TGCGCCAGCAGCTTGGGGGGATACGAGCAGTACTTC
TRBJ1-4,TRBV5-1,-,-,CASSLNRYEKLFF,TGCGCCAGCAGCTTGAACCGGTATGAAAAACTGTTTTTT
TRBJ2-7,TRBV16,TRBD1,-,CASSPRGLHEQYF,TGTGCCAGCAGCCCAAGGGGGCTACACGAGCAGTACTTC
TRBJ2-7,TRBV11-3,-,few,CASSLAGTEDEQYF,TGTGCCAGCAGCTTAGCGGGTACGGAGGACGAGCAGTACTTC
TRBJ2-1,TRBV27,TRBD2,-,CASSPSGIPYNEQFF,TGTGCCAGCAGCCCTAGCGGGATCCCCTACAATGAGCAGTTCTTC
TRBJ2-1,TRBV4-1,TRBD1,-,CASSQYDRDREQFF,TGCGCCAGCAGCCAATACGACAGGGACCGGGAGCAGTTCTTC
TRBJ1-2,TRBV6-5,-,medium-sized,CASSTNPTYGYTF,TGTGCCAGCAGTACGAATCCCACCTATGGCTACACCTTC
TRBJ2-1,TRBV5-1,TRBD2,once,CASSFKGGLADNEQFF,TGCGCCAGCAGTTTTAAGGGGGGACTAGCGGACAATGAGCAGTTCTTC
TRBJ2-1,TRBV7-9,TRBD2,-,CASSSLTLAGGHGNEQFF,TGTGCCAGCAGCTCCCTCACACTAGCGGGGGGGCATGGCAATGAGCAGTTCTTC
TRBJ2-1,TRBV29-1,TRBD1,-,CSVEDPQGARYNEQFF,TGCAGCGTTGAAGATCCACAGGGGGCGAGGTACAATGAGCAGTTCTTC
TRBJ1-3,TRBV2,TRBD1,once,CASSEGGTGEWSSGNTIYF,TGTGCCAGCAGTGAAGGGGGGACAGGGGAGTGGAGCTCTGGAAACACCATATATTTT
TRBJ1-3,TRBV25-1,-,-,CASSEWGEGVAGNTIYF,TGTGCCAGCAGTGAATGGGGGGAAGGAGTCGCTGGAAACACCATATATTTT
TRBJ1-4,TRBV9,-,-,CASSVGGAKANEKLFF,TGTGCCAGCAGCGTAGGGGGGGCTAAGGCTAATGAAAAACTGTTTTTT
TRBJ1-1,TRBV7-9,-,-,CASFGPVIMGTEAFF,TGTGCCAGCTTCGGGCCAGTAATCATGGGCACTGAAGCTTTCTTT
TRBJ2-1,TRBV27,-,-,CASALDLNSYNEQFF,TGTGCCAGTGCCTTGGACTTGAACTCCTACAATGAGCAGTTCTTC
TRBJ2-4,TRBV13,-,-,CASSLRRRFENIQYF,TGTGCCAGCAGCCTACGACGACGGTTCGAAAACATTCAGTACTTC
TRBJ2-7,TRBV6-1,-,many,CASSEGTLEQYF,TGTGCCAGCAGTGAGGGGACCCTCGAGCAGTACTTC
TRBJ2-1,TRBV1,-,-,CTSSQGSGGHNEQFF,TGCACCAGCAGCCAGGGTAGCGGGGGACACAATGAGCAGTTCTTC
TRBJ2-2,TRBV5-1,TRBD1,-,CASSPGDRDWSGELFF,TGCGCCAGCAGCCCCGGGGACAGGGATTGGTCCGGGGAGCTGTTTTTT
TRBJ2-7,TRBV5-6,-,-,CASSLFLGSSYEQYF,TGTGCCAGCAGCTTGTTCTTGGGGAGCTCCTACGAGCAGTACTTC
TRBJ1-5,TRBV7-8,-,-,CASSLGGEHQPQHF,TGTGCCAGCAGCTTAGGGGGCGAGCATCAGCCCCAGCATTTT
TRBJ1-1,TRBV4-1,-,-,CASSHIRVTSNTEAFF,TGCGCCAGCAGCCACATACGCGTCACATCGAACACTGAAGCTTTCTTT
TRBJ2-1,TRBV7-9,-,few,CASSLRSIDNEQFF,TGTGCCAGCAGCTTACGTAGTATTGACAATGAGCAGTTCTTC
TRBJ2-2,TRBV30,TRBD2,few,CAWSGGTSGGELFF,TGTGCCTGGAGTGGAGGGACTAGCGGCGGGGAGCTGTTTTTT